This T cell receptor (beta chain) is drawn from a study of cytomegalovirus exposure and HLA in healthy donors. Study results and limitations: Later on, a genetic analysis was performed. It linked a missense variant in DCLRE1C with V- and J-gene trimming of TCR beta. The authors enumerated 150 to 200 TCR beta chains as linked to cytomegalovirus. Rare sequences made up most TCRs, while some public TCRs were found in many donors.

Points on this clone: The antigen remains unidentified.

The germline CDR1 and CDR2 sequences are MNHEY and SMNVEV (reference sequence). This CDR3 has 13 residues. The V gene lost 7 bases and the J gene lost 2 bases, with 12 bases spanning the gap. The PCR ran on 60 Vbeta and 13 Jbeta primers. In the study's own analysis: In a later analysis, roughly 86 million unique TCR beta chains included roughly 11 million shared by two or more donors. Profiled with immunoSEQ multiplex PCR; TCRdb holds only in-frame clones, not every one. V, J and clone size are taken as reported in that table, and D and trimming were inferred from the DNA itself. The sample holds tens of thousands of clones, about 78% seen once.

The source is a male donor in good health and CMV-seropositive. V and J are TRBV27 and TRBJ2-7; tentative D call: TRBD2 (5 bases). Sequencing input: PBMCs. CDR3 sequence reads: CASTRGVAYEQYF. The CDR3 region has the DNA TGTGCCAGCACTCGGGGTGTAGCCTACGAGCAGTACTTC.